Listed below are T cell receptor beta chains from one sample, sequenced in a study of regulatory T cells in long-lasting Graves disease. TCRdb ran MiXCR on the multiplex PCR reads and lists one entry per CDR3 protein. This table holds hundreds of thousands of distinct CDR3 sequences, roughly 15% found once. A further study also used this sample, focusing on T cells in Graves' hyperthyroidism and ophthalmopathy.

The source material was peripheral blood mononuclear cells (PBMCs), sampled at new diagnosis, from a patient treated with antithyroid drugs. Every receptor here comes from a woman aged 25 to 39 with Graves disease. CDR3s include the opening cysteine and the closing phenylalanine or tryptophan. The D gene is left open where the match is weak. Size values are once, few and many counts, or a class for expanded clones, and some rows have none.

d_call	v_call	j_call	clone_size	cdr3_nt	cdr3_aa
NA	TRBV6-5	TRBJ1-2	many	TGTGCCAGCAGTTTGAGGGGTTGGGATGGCTACACCTTC	CASSLRGWDGYTF
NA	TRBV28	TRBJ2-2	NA	TGTGCCAGCAGTGCACCGGGACGAAACACCGGGGAGCTGTTTTTT	CASSAPGRNTGELFF
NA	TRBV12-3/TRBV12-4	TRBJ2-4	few	TGTGCCAGCAGCCCTGGGGGACTTCACCCTCGAAACATTCAGTACTTC	CASSPGGLHPRNIQYF
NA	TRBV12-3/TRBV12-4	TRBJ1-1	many	TGTGCCAGCAGATGGGGAACTACTGAAGCTTTCTTT	CASRWGTTEAFF
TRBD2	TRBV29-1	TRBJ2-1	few	TGCAGCGTTGCGACTAGCGGGAGGGTCGATGAGCAGTTCTTC	CSVATSGRVDEQFF
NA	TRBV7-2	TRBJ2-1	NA	TGTGCCAGCAGCTTAGTATGGGAGGTCAATGAGCAGTTCTTC	CASSLVWEVNEQFF
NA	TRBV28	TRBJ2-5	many	TGTGCCAGCTGCGTCAGGTCGGAGACCCAGTACTTC	CASCVRSETQYF
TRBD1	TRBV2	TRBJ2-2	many	TGTGCCAGCATAGGGACAGGGGTGGCAAACACCGGGGAGCTGTTTTTT	CASIGTGVANTGELFF
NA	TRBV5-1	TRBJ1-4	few	TGCGCCAGCAGCTTGATTGGTCTAGGGGGGCTGGGCGAAAAACTGTTTTTT	CASSLIGLGGLGEKLFF
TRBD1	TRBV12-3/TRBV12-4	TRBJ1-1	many	TGTGCCAGCAGTTTCGCCAACTTTGGACAGGTGAACACTGAAGCTTTCTTT	CASSFANFGQVNTEAFF
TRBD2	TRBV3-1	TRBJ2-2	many	TGTGCCAGCAGCCACGGGACTAGCGGGGCGAACACCGGGGAGCTGTTTTTT	CASSHGTSGANTGELFF
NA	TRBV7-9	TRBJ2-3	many	TGTGCCAGCAGCCCGTCGGACAGAAACACAGATACGCAGTATTTT	CASSPSDRNTDTQYF
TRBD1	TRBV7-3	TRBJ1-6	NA	TGTGCCAGCATCCACAGGGGGCTAGGCTCACCCCTCCACTTT	CASIHRGLGSPLHF
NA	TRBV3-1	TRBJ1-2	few	TGTGCCAGCAGCAGTACAACGATACCGGGACTGGGAGGCTACACCTTC	CASSSTTIPGLGGYTF
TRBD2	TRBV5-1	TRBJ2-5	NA	TGCGCCAGCAGCTTGGTGAGACTAGCGGGACTATTTTCGGAGACCCAGCACTTC	CASSLVRLAGLFSETQHF
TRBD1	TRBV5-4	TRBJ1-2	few	TGTGCCAGCAGCCCCGGATATGACAGGGCCTATGGCTACACCTTC	CASSPGYDRAYGYTF
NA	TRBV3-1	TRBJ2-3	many	TGTGCCAGCAGCCGTCCAGGCACAGATACGCAGTATTTT	CASSRPGTDTQYF
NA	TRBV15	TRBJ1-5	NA	TGTGCCACCAGCAGAGTAAAAGAAGAGCACCCCCAGCATTTT	CATSRVKEEHPQHF
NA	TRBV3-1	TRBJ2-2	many	TGTGCCAGCAGCCAATATGGTCGGGAGCTGTTTTTT	CASSQYGRELFF
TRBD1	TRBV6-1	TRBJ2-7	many	TGTGCCAGCAGGGAAGAAACCGGGACAGGGGGCTACGAGCAGTACTTC	CASREETGTGGYEQYF
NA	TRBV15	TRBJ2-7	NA	TGTGCCACCAGCGCCCCTAGCAGGGGAGGTTCCTACGAGCAGTACTTC	CATSAPSRGGSYEQYF
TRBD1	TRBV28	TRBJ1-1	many	TGTGCCAGCACCACAGGGGGGTTGTCTGTCACTGAAGCTTTCTTT	CASTTGGLSVTEAFF
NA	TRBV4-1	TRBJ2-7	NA	TGTGCCAGCAGCCGAGATTGGCTAACTACCTACGAGCAGTACTTC	CASSRDWLTTYEQYF
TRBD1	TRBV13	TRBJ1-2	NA	TGTGCCAGCAGCGTGAAAGGACAGGGTAATGGCTACACCTTC	CASSVKGQGNGYTF
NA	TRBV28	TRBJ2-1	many	TGTGCCAGTAGTACCCGCCTGCGCAATGAGCAGTTCTTC	CASSTRLRNEQFF
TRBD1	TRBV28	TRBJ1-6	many	TGTGCCAGCAGTCTCCGAGGGGGCTGGGATTCACCCCTCCACTTT	CASSLRGGWDSPLHF
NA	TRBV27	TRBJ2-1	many	TGTGCCAGCAGAGAACGGAGGACGCAGTTCTTC	CASRERRTQFF
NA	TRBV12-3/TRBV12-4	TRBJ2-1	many	TGTGCCAGCAGTTTAACCCAACACCTCTACAATGAGCAGTTCTTC	CASSLTQHLYNEQFF
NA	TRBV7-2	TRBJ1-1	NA	TGTGCCAGCAGCTTAGCGGGGAGCGCCACTGAAGCTTTCTTT	CASSLAGSATEAFF
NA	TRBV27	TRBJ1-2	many	TGTGCCAGCAGTTCGTCGGGTATAGGGGTAGAGAATGGCTACACCTTC	CASSSSGIGVENGYTF
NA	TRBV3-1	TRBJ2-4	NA	TGTGCCAGCAGCCAAGTGCGGGGAAACATTCAGTACTTC	CASSQVRGNIQYF
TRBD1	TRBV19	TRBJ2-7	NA	TGTGCCAGTAGTATAGGGGACAGGGGCCCCTACGAGCAGTACTTC	CASSIGDRGPYEQYF
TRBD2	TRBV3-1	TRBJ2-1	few	TGTGCCAGCAGCGACCGACTAGCGGGAGACACCACAGATGAGCAGTTCTTC	CASSDRLAGDTTDEQFF
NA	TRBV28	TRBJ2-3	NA	TGTGCCAGCAGTTTAGGTTCTAGTCTCTCAGATACGCAGTATTTT	CASSLGSSLSDTQYF
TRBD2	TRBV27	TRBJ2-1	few	TGTGCCAGCAGTTTGTCGGTACTGCGGGGGGTAGAGCAGTTCTTC	CASSLSVLRGVEQFF
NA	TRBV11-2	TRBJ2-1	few	TGTGCCAGCAGCCCCCGGGTAGGGGACAACAATGAGCAGTTCTTC	CASSPRVGDNNEQFF
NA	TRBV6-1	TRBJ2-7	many	TGTGCCAGCAGGCTAGTGTCGGGTCGTCTTTACGAGCAGTACTTC	CASRLVSGRLYEQYF
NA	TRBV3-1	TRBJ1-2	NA	TGTGCCAGCAGCCGAGCGGGGGAATCTGGCTACACCTTC	CASSRAGESGYTF
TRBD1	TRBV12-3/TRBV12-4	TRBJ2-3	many	TGTGCCAGCAGCGGACAGGGGAGGCCAACTAGCACAGATACGCAGTATTTT	CASSGQGRPTSTDTQYF
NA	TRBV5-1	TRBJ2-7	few	TGCGCCAGCGGCTTGGGTACAAAATCACTAGCAGGAGAAGACAAGAAAGGCGAGCAGTACTTC	CASGLGTKSLAGEDKKGEQYF
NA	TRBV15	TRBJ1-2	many	TGTGCCACCAGCAGAGGTGGGGGTCTCGGTGGCTACACCTTC	CATSRGGGLGGYTF
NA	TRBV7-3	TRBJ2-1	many	TGTGCCAGCAGCTTAACCCCAGGTGGGGGAGTAAATGAGCAGTTCTTC	CASSLTPGGGVNEQFF
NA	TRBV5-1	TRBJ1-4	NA	TGCGCCAGCAGCTTGGGTCAGTACGATGAAAAACTGTTTTTT	CASSLGQYDEKLFF
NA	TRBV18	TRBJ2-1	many	TGTGCCAGCTCATCATCCGGGACGATGAACAATGAGCAGTTCTTC	CASSSSGTMNNEQFF
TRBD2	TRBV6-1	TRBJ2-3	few	TGTGCCAGCACCGTAAAAGCGGGAACAGATACGCAGTATTTT	CASTVKAGTDTQYF
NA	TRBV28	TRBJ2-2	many	TGTGCCAGCGACTCCGGCAGAACCGGGGAGCTGTTTTTT	CASDSGRTGELFF
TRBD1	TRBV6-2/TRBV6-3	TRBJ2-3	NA	TGTGCCAGCAGTCGGCTACCGGGACAGGGGCCTGATACGCAGTATTTT	CASSRLPGQGPDTQYF
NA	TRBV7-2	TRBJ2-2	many	TGTGCCAGCAGTCTCTTAGCCAACACCGGGGAGCTGTTTTTT	CASSLLANTGELFF